This T cell receptor beta chain was captured by sequencing in a study of blood T cell repertoires in COVID-19. Study as a whole: Donors in the United States, Italy and Spain gave samples during acute or convalescent COVID-19. Sample material is recorded as cDNA or gDNA derived from T cells, B-cell-depleted T cells, or PBMCs.

The CDR3 totals 16 residues. Germline CDR1 reads SGDLS; CDR2 reads YYNGEE. The J segment lost 2 bases and the V segment lost 5 bases, leaving 5 bases of the junction unmatched. In the original analysis: Amplification with reference gene primers provided the estimates of nucleated cell counts. The method was immunoSEQ multiplex PCR; TCRdb's version includes in-frame clones alone and lacks a portion of them. V and J calls and clone size are as listed in that table; D and trimming were resolved from the DNA. Here the sample spans more than 150,000 clones, about nine tenths being singletons. The chain uses TRBV9 and TRBJ2-6; 9 bases line up with TRBD1. The sequencing sample was made of peripheral blood. The origin of this receptor is a man between 65 and 80 years old with active or convalescent COVID-19. This CDR3 reads CASRGGQGTGANVLTF. CDR3 DNA sequence: TGTGCCAGCAGGGGGGGACAGGGTACTGGGGCCAACGTCCTGACTTTC.